These 19 T cell receptor beta chains originate from one sample sequenced in a study of cytomegalovirus exposure and HLA in healthy donors. It was with 60 Vbeta and 13 Jbeta primers that the PCR ran. TCRdb keeps only in-frame clones here, not all; method: immunoSEQ multiplex PCR. The table shows 250,000 to 350,000 clones, with 86% occurring only once. Sequencing used PBMCs. The receptors were sampled from a middle-aged man in good health and CMV-seropositive.

The gene calls are TRBV9 and TRBJ2-7; 13 positions agree with TRBD2. Germline CDR1 and CDR2: SGDLS and YYNGEE. The CDR3 has 15 amino acids. With V trimmed by 3 bases and J by 3 bases, 3 bases remained unmatched. The chain's CDR3 is CASSEGTSGIYEQYF. Written as DNA, the CDR3 is TGTGCCAGCAGCGAGGGGACTAGCGGGATCTACGAGCAGTACTTC.

V gene TRBV7-2 combines with J gene TRBJ2-1; maybe TRBD2 (5 bases). Trimming removed 5 bases at V and 0 bases at J, with 11 bases between. This CDR3 is built from 15 residues. Germline V lookup: CDR1 SGHTA, CDR2 FQGNSA. CDR3 residues: CASSRRTFSYNEQFF. CDR3 in DNA: TGTGCCAGCAGCCGCAGGACTTTCTCCTACAATGAGCAGTTCTTC.

V is TRBV5-8 and J is TRBJ1-3; D gene uncertain. CDR1 SGHTS and CDR2 YDEGEE come from the germline V gene. This CDR3 is 15 amino acids long. The ends were cut back, 5 bases at V and 0 bases at J, with 12 bases in the middle. The CDR3 spells CASSTQVYSGNTIYF. CDR3 DNA sequence: TGTGCCAGCAGTACGCAGGTCTACTCTGGAAACACCATATATTTT.

The chain joins TRBV9 to TRBJ1-2; D is possibly TRBD1 (5 bases). The V end was cut by 5 bases, the J end by 5 bases, with 13 bases between. The germline CDR1 and CDR2 sequences are SGDLS and YYNGEE. CDR3 length: 13 amino acids. The CDR3 sequence is CASSARVGYGYTF. For the CDR3, the DNA is TGTGCCAGCAGTGCCAGGGTCGGGTATGGCTACACCTTC.

V and J are TRBV6-1 and TRBJ2-7; 11 bases are shared with TRBD2. CDR3 length: 17 residues. Germline V gene lookup returns CDR1 MNHNS and CDR2 SASEGT. The V and J ends lost 3 bases and 3 bases, in that order; junction bases with no gene match: 10. This CDR3 is CASSDAFSGRGVYEQYF. The CDR3 DNA sequence: TGTGCCAGCAGTGATGCCTTTAGCGGGAGGGGGGTCTACGAGCAGTACTTC.

The rearrangement links TRBV6-1 to TRBJ2-1; 12 positions agree with TRBD1. This CDR3 comprises 16 residues. V dropped 4 bases and J dropped 7; count of bases not matched to a gene: 8. The V gene's germline CDR1 is MNHNS and CDR2 SASEGT. The DNA for the CDR3 is TGTGCCAGCAGTGTTGTGGGACAGGGGGCGGAAAATGAGCAGTTCTTC. Its protein is CASSVVGQGAENEQFF.

The rearrangement uses TRBV7-8 and TRBJ2-1; TRBD2 aligns across 7 bases. Per germline, CDR1 SGHVS and CDR2 FQNEAQ. J gave up 4 bases and V 5 bases, and 8 bases lay outside the gene matches. The CDR3 has 15 amino acids. In DNA form, the CDR3 reads TGTGCCAGCAGCCCTGTGGGGGACTATTACAATGAGCAGTTCTTC. This gives the protein CASSPVGDYYNEQFF. Together with reference TRBV7-8 and TRBJ2-1, the CDR3 gives the full variable domain: GAGVSQSPRYKVAKRGQDVALRCDPISGHVSLFWYQQALGQGPEFLTYFQNEAQLDKSGLPSDRFFAERPEGSVSTLKIQRTQQEDSAVYLCASSPVGDYYNEQFFGPGTRLTVL.

The chain recombines TRBV29-1 with TRBJ2-5; D remains unclear. V lost 5 bases to trimming and J lost 3 bases, with 13 bases between them. Looked up from germline, CDR1 is SQVTM and CDR2 is ANQGSEA. The CDR3 is made up of 13 amino acids. The CDR3 coding sequence is TGCAGCGTTTACTTGTACGCGGAAGAGACCCAGTACTTC. It translates to CSVYLYAEETQYF.

The J gene is TRBJ2-6, the V gene TRBV5-1, with 11 bases fitting TRBD1. J was trimmed by 2 bases and V by 5 bases; bases with no gene match: 15. In germline, CDR1 is SGHRS, CDR2 YFSETQ. The CDR3 has 20 amino acids. The CDR3 reads CASRPQSGTGGLAGANVLTF. The DNA for the CDR3 is TGCGCCAGCAGGCCCCAGAGTGGGACAGGGGGATTGGCTGGGGCCAACGTCCTGACTTTC.

Note on this clone: One end of the junction is discordant with germline, which a read error may explain. The genes are TRBV7-9 and TRBJ2-1; D possibly matches TRBD1 or TRBD2 (5 bases each). Germline V gene sequence: CDR1 SEHNR, CDR2 FQNEAQ (reference sequence). The CDR3 covers 13 residues. This CDR3 reads CSSSGGRDNEQFF. For the CDR3, the DNA is TGTTCCAGCAGCGGCGGCAGGGACAATGAGCAGTTCTTC.

The genes are TRBV5-1 and TRBJ2-2, with 8 bases aligning to TRBD1. CDR1 SGHRS and CDR2 YFSETQ come from the germline V gene. There are 16 residues in the CDR3. Losses at the gene ends were 10 bases for V and 3 bases for J; bases not matched to a gene: 14. The CDR3 coding sequence is TGCGCCGACAAAGCCCCGGACAGGGAGGACACCGGGGAGCTGTTTTTT. Protein product: CADKAPDREDTGELFF.

This clone was observed a few times. CDR3 loop: CASSVMNTEAFF. CDR3 DNA: TGTGCCAGTAGTGTCATGAACACTGAAGCTTTCTTT. The chain recombines TRBV19 with TRBJ1-1; D is unresolved. From germline, CDR1 is LNHDA and CDR2 SQIVND (reference sequence). Trimming took 5 bases from V and 0 from J, leaving 4 bases between them. This CDR3 is 12 amino acids long.

This chain links TRBV6-6 with TRBJ2-1, with no clear D. Trimming shortened V by 4 bases and J by 8 bases, and 18 bases separated the two germline ends. This CDR3 comprises 15 residues. CDR1 is MNHNY, CDR2 SVGAGI, per germline (reference sequence). CDR3 amino acids: CASSSVGDVVYEQFF. The DNA of the CDR3 is TGTGCCAGCAGTTCCGTAGGAGACGTGGTTTATGAGCAGTTCTTC.

The chain is built from TRBV4-2 and TRBJ2-7; maybe TRBD1 (6 bases). Per the germline V gene, CDR1 is LGHNA and CDR2 is YNFKEQ. V shed 0 bases and J shed 6 bases, with 15 bases lying between them. This CDR3 comprises 15 residues. The CDR3 nucleotides read TGTGCCAGCAGCCAAGATCACAGGGTGGAGCGCGAGCAGTACTTC. This sequence encodes CASSQDHRVEREQYF.

This rearrangement joins TRBV19 to TRBJ2-1; 8 bases align to TRBD1. The CDR3 has 18 residues. The germline gives CDR1 LNHDA, CDR2 SQIVND (reference sequence). V shed 4 bases, J shed 5 bases, and the junction held 16 bases outside the gene matches. The CDR3 region has the DNA TGTGCCAGTAGTACCCTGGGCAGGGGGCAAGATTTGGACAATGAGCAGTTCTTC. Amino acids: CASSTLGRGQDLDNEQFF.

This clone appeared a single time. CDR3 amino acids: CPLGAYGYTF. DNA for the CDR3: TGCCCTTTGGGCGCGTATGGCTACACCTTC. The rearrangement uses TRBV20-1 and TRBJ1-2; D is ambiguous. This CDR3 has 10 amino acids. Germline V gene sequence: CDR1 DFQATT, CDR2 SNEGSKA (reference sequence).

V usage is TRBV28 and J usage is TRBJ2-7; 9 bases fit TRBD2. The CDR3 spans 15 residues. In germline, CDR1 is MDHEN, CDR2 SYDVKM. V was pared by 2 bases and J by 0 bases, with 2 bases of the junction left unmatched. Here the CDR3 reads CASSLTSGPSYEQYF. The CDR3 region has the DNA TGTGCCAGCAGTTTAACTAGCGGGCCCTCCTACGAGCAGTACTTC.

The chain recombines TRBV7-2 with TRBJ2-5; 9 bases agree with TRBD1. Germline assignment: CDR1 SGHTA and CDR2 FQGNSA. The CDR3 contains 14 residues. V was clipped by 2 bases and J by 10 bases; unmatched bases: 8. DNA of the CDR3: TGTGCCAGCAGCTTATATAGGGACAGGGTGAGCCAGTACTTC. It codes for CASSLYRDRVSQYF.

The V call is TRBV5-1, the J call TRBJ2-7; 10 nucleotides line up with TRBD1. The V gene end was trimmed by 4 bases and the J gene end by 7 bases; junction bases not matched to a gene: 5. The CDR3 loop spans 13 amino acids. Germline CDR1 is SGHRS and CDR2 is YFSETQ. The CDR3 nucleotides read TGCGCCAGCAGCCGCGGGACAGGGGAGGAGCAGTACTTC. This encodes CASSRGTGEEQYF.